This paragraph covers one T cell receptor (beta chain) sequence. Antigen specificity is unknown. The data were taken from a study of identical twins. V gave up 5 bases and J gave up 12 bases, with 11 bases separating them. The CDR3 is 11 residues long. MiXCR was run by TCRdb on the 5' RACE reads, yielding one entry per CDR3 protein. The sample records 400,000 or so distinct CDR3 sequences, approximately 10% being singletons. Study-level results: Clonotypes of the beta chain that were abundant in cord blood carried fewer insertions (memory repertoires showed none).

This chain links TRBV12-3 or TRBV12-4 with TRBJ2-1; D is unclear. This TCR came from a woman in her forties or fifties in good health. Sequencing used naive T cells sorted from blood. CDR3 nucleotide sequence: TGTGCCAGCAGTCTTTCCAGAGGGCAGTTCTTC. Protein sequence: CASSLSRGQFF.